This is a list of T cell receptor beta chains from one sample in a study of T cell responses to AZD1222 COVID-19 vaccine. TCRdb keeps only in-frame clones here, not all; method: immunoSEQ multiplex PCR. This table holds about 72,000 clones, roughly 91% found once. Sequencing used peripheral blood, obtained on day 0 of AZD1222 vaccination. All receptors derive from an adult in good health. Each CDR3 is given with its conserved first and last residue. The D gene is left open where the match is weak. The listing skips clone size in some rows; elsewhere it reads once, few, many or a size class.

v_gene: TRBV4-3
j_gene: TRBJ1-4
abundance: once
d_gene: NA
CDR3aa: CASSQDWGTYEKLFF
CDR3nt: TGCGCCAGCAGCCAAGATTGGGGAACCTATGAAAAACTGTTTTTT

v_gene: TRBV7-9
j_gene: TRBJ1-1
abundance: NA
d_gene: NA
CDR3aa: CASIEAFF
CDR3nt: TGTGCCAGTATTGAAGCTTTCTTT

v_gene: TRBV7-2
j_gene: TRBJ2-3
abundance: NA
d_gene: NA
CDR3aa: CASSPWMETQYF
CDR3nt: TGTGCCAGCAGCCCGTGGATGGAGACGCAGTATTTT

v_gene: TRBV5-8
j_gene: TRBJ2-5
abundance: NA
d_gene: NA
CDR3aa: CASSGGSTATRETQYF
CDR3nt: TGTGCCAGCAGCGGAGGGTCGACTGCCACCAGGGAGACCCAGTACTTC

v_gene: TRBV5-1
j_gene: TRBJ1-1
abundance: NA
d_gene: NA
CDR3aa: CASSFLEGEGTEAFF
CDR3nt: TGCGCCAGCAGCTTTCTGGAGGGAGAAGGGACTGAAGCTTTCTTT

v_gene: TRBV28
j_gene: TRBJ1-6
abundance: NA
d_gene: NA
CDR3aa: CASVRVGEIRPLHF
CDR3nt: TGTGCCAGCGTTCGGGTGGGAGAGATTAGACCCCTCCACTTT

v_gene: TRBV11-2
j_gene: TRBJ1-2
abundance: NA
d_gene: NA
CDR3aa: CASSPGDLRHYGYTF
CDR3nt: TGTGCCAGCAGCCCGGGGGACCTACGGCACTATGGCTACACCTTC

v_gene: TRBV3-1/TRBV3-2
j_gene: TRBJ1-2
abundance: NA
d_gene: NA
CDR3aa: CASSQGANYGYTF
CDR3nt: TGTGCCAGCAGCCAAGGGGCTAACTATGGCTACACCTTC

v_gene: TRBV20-1
j_gene: TRBJ1-1
abundance: few
d_gene: NA
CDR3aa: CSAREDEAFF
CDR3nt: TGCAGTGCTAGAGAAGATGAAGCTTTCTTT

v_gene: TRBV5-4
j_gene: TRBJ2-1
abundance: few
d_gene: NA
CDR3aa: CASSPSILHEQFF
CDR3nt: TGTGCCAGCAGCCCGTCTATATTGCATGAGCAGTTCTTC

v_gene: TRBV4-2
j_gene: TRBJ2-2
abundance: NA
d_gene: TRBD2
CDR3aa: CASSQVTSGGHEELFF
CDR3nt: TGTGCCAGCAGCCAAGTTACTAGCGGGGGCCACGAGGAGCTGTTTTTT

v_gene: TRBV7-9
j_gene: TRBJ2-1
abundance: NA
d_gene: TRBD1
CDR3aa: CASSFGIRDRVFF
CDR3nt: TGTGCCAGCAGCTTTGGGATCCGGGACAGGGTGTTCTTC

v_gene: TRBV10-3
j_gene: TRBJ2-5
abundance: NA
d_gene: TRBD1
CDR3aa: CAISGGTEETQYF
CDR3nt: TGTGCCATCAGTGGAGGGACAGAAGAGACCCAGTACTTC

v_gene: TRBV4-2
j_gene: TRBJ2-3
abundance: NA
d_gene: NA
CDR3aa: CASSQESWGRDTQYF
CDR3nt: TGTGCCAGCAGCCAAGAATCCTGGGGCCGGGATACGCAGTATTTT

v_gene: TRBV6-5
j_gene: TRBJ1-1
abundance: NA
d_gene: NA
CDR3aa: CASSTITGLNTEAFF
CDR3nt: TGTGCCAGCAGTACCATAACAGGTCTGAACACTGAAGCTTTCTTT

v_gene: TRBV12-5
j_gene: TRBJ1-6
abundance: NA
d_gene: NA
CDR3aa: CASAGEGNSPLHF
CDR3nt: TGTGCTAGTGCCGGGGAAGGGAATTCACCCCTCCACTTT

v_gene: TRBV30
j_gene: TRBJ1-2
abundance: NA
d_gene: NA
CDR3aa: CAWAPGAYGYTF
CDR3nt: TGTGCCTGGGCTCCCGGGGCATATGGCTACACCTTC

v_gene: TRBV6-1
j_gene: TRBJ1-6
abundance: NA
d_gene: TRBD1
CDR3aa: CASSEAVGTGGSPLHF
CDR3nt: TGTGCCAGCAGTGAAGCAGTAGGGACAGGGGGCTCACCCCTCCACTTT

v_gene: TRBV5-1
j_gene: TRBJ2-3
abundance: NA
d_gene: TRBD2
CDR3aa: CASSPVLAGVTDTQYF
CDR3nt: TGCGCCAGCAGCCCGGTACTAGCGGGGGTAACAGATACGCAGTATTTT

v_gene: TRBV5-4
j_gene: TRBJ2-1
abundance: once
d_gene: TRBD2
CDR3aa: CASSPTSAYNNEQFF
CDR3nt: TGTGCCAGCAGCCCGACTAGCGCCTACAACAATGAGCAGTTCTTC

v_gene: TRBV9
j_gene: TRBJ2-1
abundance: NA
d_gene: TRBD2
CDR3aa: CASSPAGTSGTRREQFF
CDR3nt: TGTGCCAGCAGCCCAGCCGGGACTAGCGGAACACGACGCGAGCAGTTCTTC

v_gene: TRBV27
j_gene: TRBJ2-1
abundance: NA
d_gene: NA
CDR3aa: CASSPANLLGDEQFF
CDR3nt: TGTGCCAGCAGCCCAGCAAACTTACTAGGAGATGAGCAGTTCTTC

v_gene: TRBV14
j_gene: TRBJ2-5
abundance: NA
d_gene: TRBD1
CDR3aa: CASSPGTGGVGTQYF
CDR3nt: TGTGCCAGCAGCCCCGGGACAGGGGGCGTGGGGACCCAGTACTTC

v_gene: TRBV9
j_gene: TRBJ1-1
abundance: NA
d_gene: NA
CDR3aa: CASSVQSGLNTEAFF
CDR3nt: TGTGCCAGCAGCGTTCAGTCGGGGTTGAACACTGAAGCTTTCTTT

v_gene: TRBV6-5
j_gene: TRBJ2-1
abundance: NA
d_gene: NA
CDR3aa: CASSYSGTGFNEQFF
CDR3nt: TGTGCCAGCAGTTACTCCGGGACGGGCTTCAATGAGCAGTTCTTC

v_gene: TRBV7-9
j_gene: TRBJ1-6
abundance: few
d_gene: NA
CDR3aa: CASSLEGSPLHF
CDR3nt: TGTGCCAGCAGCTTAGAGGGTTCACCCCTCCACTTT

v_gene: TRBV10-1
j_gene: TRBJ2-2
abundance: NA
d_gene: TRBD1
CDR3aa: CASRQGPGGELFF
CDR3nt: TGCGCCAGTAGACAGGGTCCTGGCGGGGAGCTGTTTTTT

v_gene: TRBV20-1
j_gene: TRBJ1-3
abundance: NA
d_gene: NA
CDR3aa: CSASGGNTIYF
CDR3nt: TGCAGTGCTTCCGGAGGAAACACCATATATTTT

v_gene: TRBV4-2
j_gene: TRBJ2-5
abundance: NA
d_gene: TRBD2
CDR3aa: CASSQEGGGGQETQYF
CDR3nt: TGTGCCAGCAGCCAAGAGGGCGGGGGAGGTCAAGAGACCCAGTACTTC

v_gene: TRBV2
j_gene: TRBJ1-6
abundance: NA
d_gene: TRBD1
CDR3aa: CASNLQGASDSPLHF
CDR3nt: TGTGCCAGCAATTTACAGGGGGCGTCCGACTCACCCCTCCACTTT

v_gene: TRBV6-5
j_gene: TRBJ2-5
abundance: NA
d_gene: TRBD2
CDR3aa: CASSPPAGGQETQYF
CDR3nt: TGTGCCAGCAGTCCCCCAGCGGGGGGGCAAGAGACCCAGTACTTC

v_gene: TRBV7-3
j_gene: TRBJ1-1
abundance: NA
d_gene: NA
CDR3aa: CASSLTVQTEAFF
CDR3nt: TGTGCCAGCAGCTTAACTGTGCAGACAGAAGCTTTCTTT

v_gene: TRBV27
j_gene: TRBJ2-2
abundance: NA
d_gene: NA
CDR3aa: CASSFLPGRSGELFF
CDR3nt: TGTGCCAGCAGTTTTCTCCCGGGGCGGTCCGGGGAGCTGTTTTTT

v_gene: TRBV18
j_gene: TRBJ1-1
abundance: once
d_gene: TRBD1
CDR3aa: CASLTGTGGFMNTEAFF
CDR3nt: TGTGCCAGCCTCACCGGGACAGGGGGTTTCATGAACACTGAAGCTTTCTTT

v_gene: TRBV30
j_gene: TRBJ1-2
abundance: NA
d_gene: TRBD1
CDR3aa: CAWSSGTGREGYTF
CDR3nt: TGTGCCTGGAGTTCCGGGACAGGGCGCGAAGGCTACACCTTC

v_gene: TRBV6-6
j_gene: TRBJ2-6
abundance: few
d_gene: NA
CDR3aa: CASQSAGANVLTF
CDR3nt: TGTGCCAGTCAGTCAGCTGGGGCCAACGTCCTGACTTTC

v_gene: TRBV6-1
j_gene: TRBJ2-1
abundance: NA
d_gene: TRBD2
CDR3aa: CASSEWGGGADLEQFF
CDR3nt: TGTGCCAGCAGTGAATGGGGCGGGGGGGCCGACCTTGAGCAGTTCTTC

v_gene: TRBV4-2
j_gene: TRBJ1-1
abundance: medium-sized
d_gene: NA
CDR3aa: CASSQVDTEAFF
CDR3nt: TGTGCCAGCAGCCAAGTTGACACTGAAGCTTTCTTT

v_gene: TRBV11-2
j_gene: TRBJ1-4
abundance: NA
d_gene: NA
CDR3aa: CASSLTEEKLFF
CDR3nt: TGTGCCAGCAGCTTGACTGAAGAAAAACTGTTTTTT

v_gene: TRBV7-8
j_gene: TRBJ1-2
abundance: NA
d_gene: NA
CDR3aa: CASTEDRIYGYTF
CDR3nt: TGTGCCAGCACCGAAGACAGGATCTATGGCTACACCTTC

v_gene: TRBV19
j_gene: TRBJ1-2
abundance: NA
d_gene: TRBD1
CDR3aa: CASSIASGTGATRYGYTF
CDR3nt: TGTGCCAGTAGTATAGCCTCCGGGACAGGCGCGACTCGGTATGGCTACACCTTC

v_gene: TRBV7-2
j_gene: TRBJ1-2
abundance: NA
d_gene: TRBD1
CDR3aa: CASSLFGQGAIYGYTF
CDR3nt: TGTGCCAGCAGCCTGTTCGGACAGGGGGCTATCTATGGCTACACCTTC

v_gene: TRBV5-6
j_gene: TRBJ1-5
abundance: NA
d_gene: NA
CDR3aa: CASSWGKDQPQHF
CDR3nt: TGTGCCAGCAGCTGGGGGAAGGATCAGCCCCAGCATTTT

v_gene: TRBV7-3
j_gene: TRBJ2-7
abundance: once
d_gene: NA
CDR3aa: CASSLRPTGEQYF
CDR3nt: TGTGCCAGCAGCCTCAGACCGACAGGAGAGCAGTACTTC

v_gene: TRBV28
j_gene: TRBJ1-1
abundance: NA
d_gene: NA
CDR3aa: CASSFLSARGNTEAFF
CDR3nt: TGTGCCAGCAGTTTTCTCTCCGCCAGGGGGAACACTGAAGCTTTCTTT

v_gene: TRBV23-1
j_gene: TRBJ2-1
abundance: NA
d_gene: NA
CDR3aa: CARQGKTYNEQFF
CDR3nt: TGCGCCAGGCAGGGGAAGACCTACAATGAGCAGTTCTTC

v_gene: TRBV9
j_gene: TRBJ1-3
abundance: NA
d_gene: NA
CDR3aa: CASSVALGQGQLSDGNTIYF
CDR3nt: TGTGCCAGCAGCGTAGCCCTCGGGCAGGGCCAGTTGTCGGACGGAAACACCATATATTTT

v_gene: TRBV6-5
j_gene: TRBJ2-7
abundance: NA
d_gene: TRBD2
CDR3aa: CASRDLAGGSYEQYF
CDR3nt: TGTGCCAGCCGCGATCTAGCGGGGGGCTCCTACGAGCAGTACTTC

v_gene: TRBV11-2
j_gene: TRBJ1-4
abundance: NA
d_gene: TRBD1
CDR3aa: CASSLGRDRGVDEKLFF
CDR3nt: TGTGCCAGCAGCTTAGGACGGGACAGGGGAGTGGATGAAAAACTGTTTTTT

v_gene: TRBV7-6
j_gene: TRBJ1-6
abundance: NA
d_gene: NA
CDR3aa: CASSPTGSYNSPLHF
CDR3nt: TGTGCCAGCAGCCCTACAGGGTCCTATAATTCACCCCTCCACTTT

v_gene: TRBV19
j_gene: TRBJ1-5
abundance: few
d_gene: NA
CDR3aa: CASSSMEMRNQPQHF
CDR3nt: TGTGCCAGTAGTTCGATGGAAATGCGCAATCAGCCCCAGCATTTT

v_gene: TRBV7-2
j_gene: TRBJ2-7
abundance: NA
d_gene: NA
CDR3aa: CASSLVGEQYF
CDR3nt: TGTGCCAGCAGCTTAGTTGGGGAGCAGTACTTC

v_gene: TRBV10-3
j_gene: TRBJ1-5
abundance: NA
d_gene: NA
CDR3aa: CAIRIDSNQPQHF
CDR3nt: TGTGCCATCAGGATCGATAGCAATCAGCCCCAGCATTTT